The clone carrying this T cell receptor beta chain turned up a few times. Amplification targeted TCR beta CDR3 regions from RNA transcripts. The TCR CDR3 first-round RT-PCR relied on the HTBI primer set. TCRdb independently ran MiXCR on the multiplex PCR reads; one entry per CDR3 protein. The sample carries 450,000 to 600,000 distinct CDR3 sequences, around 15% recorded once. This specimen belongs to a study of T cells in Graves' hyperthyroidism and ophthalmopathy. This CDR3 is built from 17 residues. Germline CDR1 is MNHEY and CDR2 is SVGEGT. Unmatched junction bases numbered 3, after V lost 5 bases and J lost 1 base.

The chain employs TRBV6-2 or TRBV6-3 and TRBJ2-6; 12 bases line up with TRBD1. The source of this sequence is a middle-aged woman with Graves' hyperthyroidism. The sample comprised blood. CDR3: CASSTGQGASGANVLTF. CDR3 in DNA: TGTGCCAGCAGTACGGGACAGGGGGCATCTGGGGCCAACGTCCTGACTTTC.